The rows below give T cell receptor beta chains drawn from one sample of a study of T cells in Graves' hyperthyroidism and ophthalmopathy. TCRdb reanalysed the multiplex PCR reads using MiXCR and keeps one entry per CDR3 protein. Of some 400,000 distinct CDR3 sequences listed, approximately 12% are singletons. What was sequenced was blood. The receptor source for this set is a man aged 30 to 45 with Graves' hyperthyroidism that later progressed to Graves' ophthalmopathy. Both conserved end residues are part of each CDR3. D genes are given only for firm matches. Size is stated for part of the rows, as once, few or many counts, or as a class when the clone is expanded.

D gene,V gene,J gene,clone size,CDR3 protein,CDR3 DNA
.,TRBV12-5,TRBJ1-3,.,CASGLPRISGNTIYF,TGTGCTAGTGGGTTGCCCAGGATCTCTGGAAACACCATATATTTT
.,TRBV7-3,TRBJ1-6,few,CASSLTGAPNSPLHF,TGTGCCAGCAGCTTAACAGGGGCACCTAATTCACCCCTCCACTTT
.,TRBV4-1,TRBJ1-1,.,CASSQDSRLHIMNTEAFF,TGCGCCAGCAGCCAAGACAGCCGGTTACATATTATGAACACTGAAGCTTTCTTT
TRBD2,TRBV25-1,TRBJ2-5,few,CASSGVAGGGETQYF,TGTGCCAGCAGTGGAGTAGCGGGGGGGGGGGAGACCCAGTACTTC
.,TRBV7-3,TRBJ2-3,many,CASSSQGFRGSDTQYF,TGTGCCAGCAGCAGCCAAGGCTTTCGGGGGTCGGATACGCAGTATTTT
.,TRBV6-1,TRBJ1-5,many,CASSEGRQVVGSNQPQHF,TGTGCCAGCAGTGAAGGGAGACAGGTAGTCGGTAGCAATCAGCCCCAGCATTTT
.,TRBV5-5,TRBJ2-7,many,CASSPRGASNEQYF,TGTGCCAGCAGCCCTCGGGGGGCCTCGAACGAGCAGTACTTC
.,TRBV7-2,TRBJ2-5,.,CASSLDVSGIQETQYF,TGTGCCAGCAGCTTAGATGTTAGCGGAATCCAAGAGACCCAGTACTTC
.,TRBV9,TRBJ2-2,.,CASSVFFGELFF,TGTGCCAGCAGCGTATTTTTTGGGGAGCTGTTTTTT
.,TRBV28,TRBJ2-7,many,CASSLMGGLDEQYF,TGTGCCAGCAGTTTGATGGGGGGGCTCGACGAGCAGTACTTC
TRBD2,TRBV30,TRBJ2-3,.,CAWSEPRGGRSGTDTQYF,TGTGCCTGGAGTGAACCGCGGGGGGGCAGGTCCGGCACAGATACGCAGTATTTT
TRBD2,TRBV4-1,TRBJ2-3,few,CASSQVLAGGRDTQYF,TGCGCCAGCAGCCAAGTGCTAGCGGGGGGGCGGGATACGCAGTATTTT
.,TRBV2,TRBJ1-1,many,CASSGAGNTEAFF,TGTGCCAGCAGTGGAGCAGGGAACACTGAAGCTTTCTTT
TRBD2,TRBV28,TRBJ2-1,many,CASSSTSGRNEQFF,TGTGCCAGCAGTTCGACTAGCGGGAGAAATGAGCAGTTCTTC
.,TRBV3-1,TRBJ2-2,many,CASSQGLANTGELFF,TGTGCCAGCAGCCAAGGGCTAGCGAACACCGGGGAGCTGTTTTTT
TRBD1,TRBV18,TRBJ1-5,many,CASSRGQGQPQHF,TGTGCCAGCTCCCGCGGACAGGGCCAGCCCCAGCATTTT
.,TRBV7-8,TRBJ1-2,many,CASGVPGPFFGYTF,TGTGCCAGCGGAGTACCCGGGCCATTTTTCGGCTACACCTTC
TRBD1,TRBV19,TRBJ1-5,.,CASLGGTGGRGNQSQHF,TGTGCCAGTCTAGGTGGTACAGGGGGCCGAGGCAATCAGTCCCAGCATTTT
.,TRBV12-3/TRBV12-4,TRBJ2-4,few,CASSLSGGENIQYF,TGTGCCAGCAGTTTATCCGGGGGCGAAAACATTCAGTACTTC
.,TRBV6-1,TRBJ1-1,many,CASSEALMWDTEAFF,TGTGCCAGCAGTGAAGCGCTCATGTGGGACACTGAAGCTTTCTTT
TRBD2,TRBV3-1,TRBJ2-1,few,CASSRLAGGMSSYNEQFF,TGTGCCAGCAGCAGACTAGCGGGGGGCATGAGCTCCTACAATGAGCAGTTCTTC
TRBD2,TRBV29-1,TRBJ2-7,.,CSVSGGDSYEQYF,TGCAGCGTTTCGGGGGGGGACTCCTACGAGCAGTACTTC
TRBD1,TRBV6-1,TRBJ2-4,many,CASMTGGGMFVLAKNIQYF,TGTGCCAGCATGACAGGGGGAGGGATGTTCGTTTTAGCCAAAAACATTCAGTACTTC
.,TRBV30,TRBJ1-6,many,CAWSANSPLHF,TGTGCCTGGAGTGCGAATTCACCCCTCCACTTT
.,TRBV5-4,TRBJ1-1,few,CASSFTGSNTEAFF,TGTGCCAGCAGCTTCACAGGGTCGAACACTGAAGCTTTCTTT
TRBD2,TRBV12-3/TRBV12-4,TRBJ2-1,many,CASSWAGGNNEQFF,TGTGCCAGCAGTTGGGCGGGGGGTAACAATGAGCAGTTCTTC
.,TRBV6-1,TRBJ2-7,few,CASSEELSSVSSYEQYF,TGTGCCAGCAGTGAAGAATTAAGTTCAGTGAGCTCCTACGAGCAGTACTTC
.,TRBV5-1,TRBJ1-2,few,CASSPYRKLNYGYTF,TGCGCCAGCAGCCCTTATCGGAAACTTAACTATGGCTACACCTTC
TRBD1,TRBV4-1,TRBJ1-6,.,CASSQSDRGGFNSPLHF,TGCGCCAGCAGCCAATCCGACAGGGGAGGGTTTAATTCACCCCTCCACTTT
TRBD1,TRBV28,TRBJ1-2,many,CASKWGQTLSGYTF,TGTGCCAGCAAGTGGGGACAGACCCTCTCTGGCTACACCTTC
.,TRBV5-1,TRBJ2-2,many,CASSLLAGAAGELFF,TGCGCCAGCAGCTTGTTGGCAGGGGCGGCCGGGGAGCTGTTTTTT
TRBD2,TRBV28,TRBJ2-3,many,CASSFGLAGGREQYF,TGTGCCAGCAGTTTCGGACTAGCGGGGGGGCGGGAGCAGTATTTT
.,TRBV7-9,TRBJ2-5,many,CASSPFGTGTTQYF,TGTGCCAGCAGCCCATTCGGGACTGGCACGACCCAGTACTTC
TRBD1,TRBV12-5,TRBJ1-1,many,CASGLQGATTEAFF,TGTGCTAGTGGTTTGCAGGGGGCTACCACTGAAGCTTTCTTT
.,TRBV9,TRBJ1-1,.,CASRNPLDPDGGTEAFF,TGTGCCAGCAGAAACCCCTTAGACCCCGACGGCGGGACTGAAGCTTTCTTT
TRBD2,TRBV5-1,TRBJ2-1,many,CASSLGGGLDEQFF,TGCGCCAGCAGCTTGGGGGGGGGTCTCGATGAGCAGTTCTTC
TRBD1,TRBV6-5,TRBJ2-7,few,CASSYGPGQLYEQYF,TGTGCCAGCAGTTATGGTCCGGGACAGTTGTACGAGCAGTACTTC
.,TRBV5-5,TRBJ2-2,few,CASSWLTNTGELFF,TGTGCCAGCAGCTGGTTGACGAACACCGGGGAGCTGTTTTTT
TRBD1,TRBV9,TRBJ1-2,.,CASHGQGAWGYTF,TGTGCCAGCCACGGACAGGGGGCCTGGGGCTACACCTTC
.,TRBV9,TRBJ2-1,many,CASSPGIGSAYNEQFF,TGTGCCAGCAGCCCCGGGATAGGGTCGGCCTACAATGAGCAGTTCTTC
.,TRBV20-1,TRBJ1-1,few,CSARDRGVNTEAFF,TGCAGTGCTAGAGATCGGGGGGTGAACACTGAAGCTTTCTTT
TRBD1,TRBV3-1,TRBJ2-5,.,CASSQYIWGQNF,TGTGCCAGCAGCCAATATATCTGGGGACAGAACTTC